The 23 T cell receptor beta chains below were found in one sample sequenced in a study of cytomegalovirus exposure and HLA in healthy donors. Method: immunoSEQ multiplex PCR; TCRdb's copy keeps in-frame clones and lacks some. The sample yields 90,000 to 150,000 clones, 88% seen once. The sequenced sample was PBMCs. Every receptor here comes from a man aged 18-30 years in good health and CMV-seropositive.

The chain has TRBV7-8 and TRBJ2-2, with TRBD1 matching 7 bases. Germline CDR1 reads SGHVS; CDR2 reads FQNEAQ. Trimming at V came to 5 bases and at J to 5 bases, leaving 8 bases not matched to a gene. There are 15 residues in the CDR3. The CDR3 nucleotides are TGTGCCAGCAGCGTTCTTCCACAGGGGACCGGGGAGCTGTTTTTT. It is translated as CASSVLPQGTGELFF. Variable domain in full (rest from reference TRBV7-8 and TRBJ2-2): GAGVSQSPRYKVAKRGQDVALRCDPISGHVSLFWYQQALGQGPEFLTYFQNEAQLDKSGLPSDRFFAERPEGSVSTLKIQRTQQEDSAVYLCASSVLPQGTGELFFGEGSRLTVL.

The V gene is TRBV18, the J gene TRBJ1-2; D is perhaps TRBD1 (6 bases). V was pared by 2 bases and J by 8 bases, with 15 bases between. The CDR3 runs to 14 residues. CDR1 and CDR2 from the germline V gene are KGHSH and LQKENI. The CDR3 bases are TGTGCCAGCTCACCATCGGACAGCCTCCTGGGCTACACCTTC. Amino acids: CASSPSDSLLGYTF.

Remarks on this clone: Other nucleotide sequences in the sample specify the same CDR3. The chain couples TRBV27 to TRBJ2-1; no definite D call. Germline loops: CDR1 MNHEY, CDR2 SMNVEV (reference sequence). V lost 9 bases, J lost 2 bases, and 5 bases lay in between. This CDR3 has 11 amino acids. The CDR3 protein is CASSTYNEQFF. The DNA for the CDR3 is TGTGCCAGTAGCACCTACAATGAGCAGTTCTTC.

About this clone itself: An end of the junction does not agree with germline; a read error may underlie this. The rearrangement links TRBV7-9 to TRBJ2-7; no reliable D call. CDR3 length: 14 amino acids. The germline gives CDR1 SEHNR, CDR2 FQNEAQ (reference sequence). CDR3 protein: CASSQVLQSYEQYF. In DNA, the CDR3 is TGCGCCAGCAGCCAAGTTTTGCAGTCCTACGAGCAGTACTTC.

A single count supports this clone. This chain connects TRBV5-1 to TRBJ1-1, with 8 bases aligning to TRBD1. Germline values: CDR1 SGHRS, CDR2 YFSETQ. J lost 5 bases, V lost 4 bases, and 7 bases had no gene match. The CDR3 is 14 amino acids. The CDR3, as DNA: TGCGCCAGCAGCCCGTTTACAGGGGGGACTGAAGCTTTCTTT. Protein sequence: CASSPFTGGTEAFF.

The V gene is TRBV7-2, the J gene TRBJ2-7; D is perhaps TRBD2 (6 bases). Germline lookup yields CDR1 SGHTA and CDR2 FQGNSA. V lost 4 bases to trimming and J lost 1 base, with 11 bases between them. The CDR3 is 14 residues long. The CDR3 DNA follows: TGTGCCAGCAGCTCGTCCGGGACTTCCTACGAGCAGTACTTC. This codes for CASSSSGTSYEQYF. Complete variable domain (other parts from reference TRBV7-2 and TRBJ2-7): GAGVSQSPSNKVTEKGKDVELRCDPISGHTALYWYRQSLGQGLEFLIYFQGNSAPDKSGLPSDRFSAERTGGSVSTLTIQRTQQEDSAVYLCASSSSGTSYEQYFGPGTRLTVT.

The V gene is TRBV23-1, the J gene TRBJ1-2; unclear D gene. TRBV23-1 is treated as an ORF (open reading frame) with a function not yet certain. V shed 8 bases and J shed 4 bases, with 11 bases lying between them. This CDR3 contains 12 residues. CDR3 residues: CASGPPIYGYTF. The CDR3 DNA is TGCGCCAGCGGTCCTCCTATCTATGGCTACACCTTC.

This chain uses TRBV10-3 with TRBJ1-2; TRBD1 might be the D (6 bases). Germline V lookup: CDR1 ENHRY, CDR2 SYGVKD. The CDR3 extends over 12 amino acids. V was trimmed by 11 bases and J by 8 bases, leaving 18 bases between them. The CDR3 DNA reads as TGTGCCGTGCAAGGGGGGGCAGAGGGCTACACCTTC. This sequence encodes CAVQGGAEGYTF.

This clone was recorded once. CDR3 in amino acids: CASSLTGANTGELFF. The CDR3 DNA reads TGCGCCAGCAGCTTGACAGGGGCGAACACCGGGGAGCTGTTTTTT. This chain uses TRBV5-1 with TRBJ2-2, with TRBD1 matching over 7 bases. Germline loops: CDR1 SGHRS, CDR2 YFSETQ. Trimming cost V 1 base and J 0 bases; bases outside gene matches: 0. The CDR3 consists of 15 residues.

V and J are TRBV5-4 and TRBJ1-3; 9 nucleotides align to TRBD1. The germline V gene has CDR1 SGHNT and CDR2 YYREEE (reference sequence). The CDR3 has 15 residues. V shed 4 bases, J shed 0 bases, and the junction held 2 bases outside the gene matches. The CDR3 is CASSLQGASGNTIYF. The DNA of the CDR3 is TGTGCCAGCAGCCTACAGGGGGCCTCTGGAAACACCATATATTTT.

The rearrangement uses TRBV5-1 and TRBJ2-3; 9 nucleotides agree with TRBD2. V trimming: 1 base; J trimming: 0 bases; junction bases outside the gene matches: 6. Germline CDR1 and CDR2: SGHRS and YFSETQ. The length of the CDR3 is 17 residues. CDR3: CASSLYRLADSTDTQYF. The CDR3 DNA is TGCGCCAGCAGCTTGTATAGACTAGCGGATAGCACAGATACGCAGTATTTT.

CDR3 sequence (DNA): TGTGCCAGCAGCTTATCGATGGGCTACTTCGGTCCCTACGAGCAGTACTTC. This sequence encodes CASSLSMGYFGPYEQYF. The chain carries TRBV7-2 and TRBJ2-7; D is undetermined. Germline loops: CDR1 SGHTA, CDR2 FQGNSA. The CDR3 totals 17 residues. The V gene lost 2 bases and the J gene lost 2 bases, with 19 bases spanning the gap.

The chain couples TRBV29-1 to TRBJ1-4; maybe TRBD1 (6 bases). The CDR3 runs 12 residues. Germline V gene data show CDR1 as SQVTM and CDR2 as ANQGSEA. Trimming took 5 bases from V and 6 from J, leaving 10 bases between them. The CDR3 loop is CSVLGGDEKLFF. As DNA, the CDR3 is TGCAGCGTTCTAGGGGGGGATGAAAAACTGTTTTTT.

This clone was seen a few times. V and J are TRBV5-1 and TRBJ2-7, with 9 nucleotides matching TRBD2. Germline CDR1 SGHRS, CDR2 YFSETQ. This CDR3 contains 15 residues. J lost 9 bases, V lost 5 bases, and 15 bases had no gene match. The chain's CDR3 is CASRPEVAGDYTQYF. CDR3 in DNA: TGCGCCAGCAGACCGGAGGTAGCGGGGGATTACACGCAGTACTTC.

The chain combines TRBV4-2 with TRBJ2-5; TRBD2 aligns across 9 bases. Germline loops: CDR1 LGHNA, CDR2 YNFKEQ. The CDR3 consists of 17 residues. After removal of 5 bases from V and 3 bases from J, the junction contained 13 bases not matched to a gene. The DNA of the CDR3 is TGTGCCAGCAGCGCCTACCTATCGGCGGGGGGGGAAGAGACCCAGTACTTC. It translates to CASSAYLSAGGEETQYF.

Only one count was recorded for this clone. The rearrangement uses TRBV28 and TRBJ1-2; D is undetermined. The CDR3 loop spans 15 amino acids. The germline gives CDR1 MDHEN, CDR2 SYDVKM. V dropped 8 bases and J dropped 4 bases, with 20 bases sitting between them. CDR3 nucleotide sequence: TGTGCCAGCCGACCTACCCCCGAACAGTTCTATGGCTACACCTTC. Translated: CASRPTPEQFYGYTF.

Only one count was recorded for this clone. This chain uses TRBV27 with TRBJ2-3; 9 bases are shared with TRBD1. There are 15 residues in the CDR3. Per germline, CDR1 MNHEY and CDR2 SMNVEV (reference sequence). J was trimmed by 5 bases and V by 5 bases; bases with no gene match: 8. Here the CDR3 reads CASSDGTGWGDTQYF. As DNA, the CDR3 is TGTGCCAGCAGTGACGGGACAGGGTGGGGAGATACGCAGTATTTT.

The J gene is TRBJ1-5, the V gene TRBV12-2. TRBV12-2 is classified as a pseudogene. The CDR3 covers 18 residues. The chain's CDR3 is CASRLEPRGDKFDQPQHF. In DNA, the CDR3 is TGTGCAAGTCGCTTAGAGCCACGGGGGGACAAGTTCGATCAGCCCCAGCATTTT.

The chain uses TRBV6-1 and TRBJ1-1, with D possibly TRBD1 on 5 matching bases. The CDR3 is 12 amino acids. CDR1 and CDR2 (germline): MNHNS, SASEGT. Trimming removed 7 bases at V and 11 bases at J, with 17 bases between. Written as DNA, the CDR3 is TGTGCCAGCACTGGAGACAGCGACCTGGCTTTCTTT. Its translation: CASTGDSDLAFF.

J is TRBJ2-2 and V is TRBV12-5; 9 bases map to TRBD2. This CDR3 has 16 amino acids. The V segment lost 0 bases and the J segment 6 bases; nucleotides outside the gene matches: 5. The germline V gene has CDR1 LGHNT and CDR2 FRNRAP. The CDR3 DNA reads TGTGCTAGTGGTTTGGTAATCGGGACTAGCCCCGGGGAGCTGTTTTTT. Residues: CASGLVIGTSPGELFF. The variable domain in full, with the rest retrieved from reference TRBV12-5 and TRBJ2-2, is DARVTQTPRHKVTEMGQEVTMRCQPILGHNTVFWYRQTMMQGLELLAYFRNRAPLDDSGMPKDRFSAEMPDATLATLKIQPSEPRDSAVYFCASGLVIGTSPGELFFGEGSRLTVL.

The rearrangement links TRBV5-1 to TRBJ2-3; possible D gene TRBD1, 6 bases. Germline lookup yields CDR1 SGHRS and CDR2 YFSETQ. The CDR3 runs to 15 residues. The ends were cut back, 0 bases at V and 6 bases at J, with 14 bases in the middle. The CDR3 loop reads CASSLAQQGTDTQYF. The CDR3 DNA reads TGCGCCAGCAGCTTGGCCCAACAGGGTACGGATACGCAGTATTTT.

The V call is TRBV27, the J call TRBJ2-7; TRBD2 is a possible D gene (5 bases). Looked up from germline, CDR1 is MNHEY and CDR2 is SMNVEV (reference sequence). V lost 6 bases and J 10 bases, leaving 13 bases between the germline ends. The CDR3 spans 11 residues. The CDR3 DNA reads as TGTGCCAGCAGCGCGGGTCCGTCACAGTACTTC. It is translated as CASSAGPSQYF.

The V gene is TRBV5-1, the J gene TRBJ1-1; a possible D gene is TRBD1 (6 bases). V gave up 2 bases and J gave up 3 bases, with 17 bases separating them. The CDR3 has 16 residues. CDR1 and CDR2 (germline): SGHRS, YFSETQ. The CDR3 reads CASSLPGGGGYTEAFF. In DNA form, the CDR3 reads TGCGCCAGCAGCTTACCAGGAGGGGGAGGGTACACTGAAGCTTTCTTT.